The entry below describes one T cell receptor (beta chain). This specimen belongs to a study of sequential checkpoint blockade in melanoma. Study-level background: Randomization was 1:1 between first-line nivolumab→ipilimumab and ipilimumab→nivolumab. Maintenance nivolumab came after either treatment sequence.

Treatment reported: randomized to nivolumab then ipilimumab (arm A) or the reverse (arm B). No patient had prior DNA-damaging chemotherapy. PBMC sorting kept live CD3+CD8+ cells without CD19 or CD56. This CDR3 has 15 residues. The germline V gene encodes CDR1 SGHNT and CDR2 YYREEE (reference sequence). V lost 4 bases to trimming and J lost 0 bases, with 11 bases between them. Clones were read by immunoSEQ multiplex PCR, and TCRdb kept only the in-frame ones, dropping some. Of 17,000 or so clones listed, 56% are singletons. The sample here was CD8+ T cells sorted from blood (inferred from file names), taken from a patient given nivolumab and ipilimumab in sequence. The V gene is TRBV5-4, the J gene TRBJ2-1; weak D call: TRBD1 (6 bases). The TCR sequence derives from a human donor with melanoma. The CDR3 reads CASSGRDNSYNEQFF. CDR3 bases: TGTGCCAGCAGCGGTCGGGACAACTCCTACAATGAGCAGTTCTTC.